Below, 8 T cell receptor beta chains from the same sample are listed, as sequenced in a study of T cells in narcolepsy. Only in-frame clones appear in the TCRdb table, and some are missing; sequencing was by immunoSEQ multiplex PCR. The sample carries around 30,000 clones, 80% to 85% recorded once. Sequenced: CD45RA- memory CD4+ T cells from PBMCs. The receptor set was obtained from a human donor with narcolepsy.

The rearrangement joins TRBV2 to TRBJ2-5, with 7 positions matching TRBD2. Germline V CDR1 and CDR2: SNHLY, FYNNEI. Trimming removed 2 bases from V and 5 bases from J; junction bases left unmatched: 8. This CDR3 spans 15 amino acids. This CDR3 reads CASSEQGGAGETQYF. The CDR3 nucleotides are TGTGCCAGCAGTGAACAGGGAGGGGCAGGGGAGACCCAGTACTTC.

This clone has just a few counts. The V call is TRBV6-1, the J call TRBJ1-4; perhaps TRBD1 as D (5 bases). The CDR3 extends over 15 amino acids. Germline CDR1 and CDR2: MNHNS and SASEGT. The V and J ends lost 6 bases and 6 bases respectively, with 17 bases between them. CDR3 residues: CASSPSWGRDEKLFF. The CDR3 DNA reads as TGTGCCAGCAGCCCCTCTTGGGGGAGGGATGAAAAACTGTTTTTT.

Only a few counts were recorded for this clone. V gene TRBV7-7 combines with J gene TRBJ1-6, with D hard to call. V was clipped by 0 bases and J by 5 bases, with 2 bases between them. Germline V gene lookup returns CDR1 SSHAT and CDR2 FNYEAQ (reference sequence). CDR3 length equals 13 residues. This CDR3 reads CASSLAHNSPLHF. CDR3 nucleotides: TGTGCCAGCAGCTTAGCACATAATTCACCCCTCCACTTT. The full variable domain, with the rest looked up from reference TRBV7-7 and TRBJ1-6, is GAGVSQSPRYKVTKRGQDVTLRCDPISSHATLYWYQQALGQGPEFLTYFNYEAQPDKSGLPSDRFSAERPEGSISTLTIQRTEQRDSAMYRCASSLAHNSPLHFGNGTRLTVT.

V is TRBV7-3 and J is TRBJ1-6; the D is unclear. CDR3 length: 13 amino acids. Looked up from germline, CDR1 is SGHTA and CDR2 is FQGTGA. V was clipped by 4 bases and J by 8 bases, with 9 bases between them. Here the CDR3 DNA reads TGTGCCAGCAGCTCACAACCGGATTCACCCCTCCACTTT. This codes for CASSSQPDSPLHF.

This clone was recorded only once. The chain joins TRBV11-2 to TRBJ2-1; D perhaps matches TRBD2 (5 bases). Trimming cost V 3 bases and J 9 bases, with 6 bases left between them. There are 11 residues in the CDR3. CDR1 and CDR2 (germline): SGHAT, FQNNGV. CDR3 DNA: TGTGCCAGCAGCTTCGGACTTGAGCAGTTCTTC. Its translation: CASSFGLEQFF. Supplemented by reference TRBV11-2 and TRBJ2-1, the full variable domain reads EAGVAQSPRYKIIEKRQSVAFWCNPISGHATLYWYQQILGQGPKLLIQFQNNGVVDDSQLPKDRFSAERLKGVDSTLKIQPAKLEDSAVYLCASSFGLEQFFGPGTRLTVL.

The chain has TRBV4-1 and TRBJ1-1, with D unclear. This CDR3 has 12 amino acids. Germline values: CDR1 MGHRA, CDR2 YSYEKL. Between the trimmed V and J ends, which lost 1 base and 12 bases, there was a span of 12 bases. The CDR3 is CASSQGSEKSFF. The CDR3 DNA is TGCGCCAGCAGCCAAGGGTCCGAGAAGTCTTTCTTT.

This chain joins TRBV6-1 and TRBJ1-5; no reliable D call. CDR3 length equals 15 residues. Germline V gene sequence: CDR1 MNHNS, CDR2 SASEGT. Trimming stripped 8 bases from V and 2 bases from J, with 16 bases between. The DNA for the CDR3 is TGTGCCAGCGGGAAAGGGAAGGAAGGCAATCAGCCCCAGCATTTT. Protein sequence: CASGKGKEGNQPQHF.

The CDR3 DNA follows: TGTGCCAGTAGTACCTCGGGACTAGCGGGGGCGACTTATACGCAGTATTTT. Translating it yields CASSTSGLAGATYTQYF. The chain employs TRBV19 and TRBJ2-3; 14 nucleotides line up with TRBD2. The CDR3 totals 17 residues. V was pared by 4 bases and J by 7 bases, with 10 bases of the junction left unmatched. Germline V gives CDR1 LNHDA, CDR2 SQIVND (reference sequence).